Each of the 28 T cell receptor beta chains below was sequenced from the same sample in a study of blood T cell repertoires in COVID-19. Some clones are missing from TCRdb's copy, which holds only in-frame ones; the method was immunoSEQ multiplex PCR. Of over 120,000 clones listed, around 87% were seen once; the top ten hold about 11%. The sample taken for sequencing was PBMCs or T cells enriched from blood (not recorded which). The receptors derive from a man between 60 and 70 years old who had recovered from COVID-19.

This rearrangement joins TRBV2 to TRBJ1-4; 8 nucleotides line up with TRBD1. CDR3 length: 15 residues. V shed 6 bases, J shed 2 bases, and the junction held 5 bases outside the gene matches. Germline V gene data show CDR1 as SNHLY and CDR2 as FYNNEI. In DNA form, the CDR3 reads TGTGCCAGCAGATCGCAGGGGGCGACTAATGAAAAACTGTTTTTT. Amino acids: CASRSQGATNEKLFF.

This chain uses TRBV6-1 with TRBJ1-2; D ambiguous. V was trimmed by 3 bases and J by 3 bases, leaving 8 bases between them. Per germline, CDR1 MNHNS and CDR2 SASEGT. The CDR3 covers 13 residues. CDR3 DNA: TGTGCCAGCAGTGACAGATTTCACTATGGCTACACCTTC. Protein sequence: CASSDRFHYGYTF.

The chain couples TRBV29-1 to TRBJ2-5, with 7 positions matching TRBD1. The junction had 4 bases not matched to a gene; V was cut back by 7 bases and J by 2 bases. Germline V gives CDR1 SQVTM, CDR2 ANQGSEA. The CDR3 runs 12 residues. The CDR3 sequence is CSAKQGQETQYF. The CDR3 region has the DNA TGCAGCGCAAAACAGGGGCAAGAGACCCAGTACTTC.

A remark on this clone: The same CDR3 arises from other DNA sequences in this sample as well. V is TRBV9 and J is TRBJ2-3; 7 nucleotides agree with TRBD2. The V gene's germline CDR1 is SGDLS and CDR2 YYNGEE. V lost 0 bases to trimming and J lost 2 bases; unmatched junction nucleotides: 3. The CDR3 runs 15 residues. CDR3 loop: CASSVAGGLTDTQYF. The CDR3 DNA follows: TGTGCCAGCAGCGTAGCGGGAGGCCTCACAGATACGCAGTATTTT.

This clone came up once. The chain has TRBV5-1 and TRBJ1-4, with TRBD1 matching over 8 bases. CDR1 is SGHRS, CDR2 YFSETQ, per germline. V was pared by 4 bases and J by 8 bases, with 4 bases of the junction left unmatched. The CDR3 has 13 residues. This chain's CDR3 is CASSGQGLEKLFF. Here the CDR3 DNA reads TGCGCCAGCAGCGGACAGGGTTTAGAAAAACTGTTTTTT.

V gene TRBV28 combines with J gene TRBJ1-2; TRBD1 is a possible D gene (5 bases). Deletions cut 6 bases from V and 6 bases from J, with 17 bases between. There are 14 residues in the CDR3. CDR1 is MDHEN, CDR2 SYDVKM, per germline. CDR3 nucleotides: TGTGCCAGCAGGGGAACAGGATCCTTCCATGGCTACACCTTC. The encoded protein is CASRGTGSFHGYTF.

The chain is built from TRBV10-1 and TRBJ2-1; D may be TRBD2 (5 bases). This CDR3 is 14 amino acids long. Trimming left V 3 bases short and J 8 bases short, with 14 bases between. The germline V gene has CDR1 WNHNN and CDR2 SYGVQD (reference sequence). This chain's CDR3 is CASSDGSARDEQFF. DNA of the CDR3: TGCGCCAGCAGTGATGGTAGCGCAAGAGATGAGCAGTTCTTC.

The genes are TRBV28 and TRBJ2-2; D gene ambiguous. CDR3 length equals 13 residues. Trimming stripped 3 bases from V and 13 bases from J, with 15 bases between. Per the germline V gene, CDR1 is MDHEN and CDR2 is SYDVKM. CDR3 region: CASSFPARRGLFF. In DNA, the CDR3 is TGTGCCAGCAGTTTCCCCGCCCGAAGAGGGCTGTTTTTT.

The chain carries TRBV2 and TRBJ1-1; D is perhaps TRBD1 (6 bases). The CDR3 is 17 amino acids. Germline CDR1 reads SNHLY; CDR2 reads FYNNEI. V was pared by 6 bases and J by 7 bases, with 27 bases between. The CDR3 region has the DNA TGTGCCAGCAGCGGTAAATTCAGGGGTTTCACCAATGGTGAAGCTTTCTTT. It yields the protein CASSGKFRGFTNGEAFF.

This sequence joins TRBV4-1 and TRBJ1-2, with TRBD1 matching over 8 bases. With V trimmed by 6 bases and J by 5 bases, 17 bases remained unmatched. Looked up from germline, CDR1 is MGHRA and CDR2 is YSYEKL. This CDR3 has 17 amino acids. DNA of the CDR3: TGCGCCAGCAGTAACGGGGGGACAGGACCTATACTTTATGGCTACACCTTC. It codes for CASSNGGTGPILYGYTF.

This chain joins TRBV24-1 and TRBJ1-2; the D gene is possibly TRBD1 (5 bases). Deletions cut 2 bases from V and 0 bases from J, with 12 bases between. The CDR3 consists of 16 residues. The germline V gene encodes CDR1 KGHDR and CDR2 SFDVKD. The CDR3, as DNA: TGTGCCACCAGTGATTCTTGGGGGGATTCTAACTATGGCTACACCTTC. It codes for CATSDSWGDSNYGYTF.

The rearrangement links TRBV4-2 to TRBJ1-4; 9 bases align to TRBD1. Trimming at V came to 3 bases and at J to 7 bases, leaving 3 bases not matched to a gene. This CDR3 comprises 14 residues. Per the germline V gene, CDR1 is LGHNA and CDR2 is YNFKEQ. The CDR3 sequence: CASSQDRGGEKLFF. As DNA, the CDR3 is TGTGCCAGCAGCCAGGACAGGGGCGGTGAAAAACTGTTTTTT.

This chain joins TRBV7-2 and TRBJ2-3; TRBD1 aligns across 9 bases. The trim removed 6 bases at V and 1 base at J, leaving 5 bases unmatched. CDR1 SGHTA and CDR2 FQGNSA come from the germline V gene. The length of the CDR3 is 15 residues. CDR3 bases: TGTGCCAGCAGGCGGGACAGGGAGGGCACAGATACGCAGTATTTT. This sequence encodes CASRRDREGTDTQYF. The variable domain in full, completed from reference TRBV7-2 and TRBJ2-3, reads GAGVSQSPSNKVTEKGKDVELRCDPISGHTALYWYRQSLGQGLEFLIYFQGNSAPDKSGLPSDRFSAERTGGSVSTLTIQRTQQEDSAVYLCASRRDREGTDTQYFGPGTRLTVL.

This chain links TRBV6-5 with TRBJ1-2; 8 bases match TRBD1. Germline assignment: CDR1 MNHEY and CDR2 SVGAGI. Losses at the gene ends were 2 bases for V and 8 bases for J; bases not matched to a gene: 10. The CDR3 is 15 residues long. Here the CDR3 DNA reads TGTGCCAGCAGTTACACCGGACAGGGTGGGATGGGCTACACCTTC. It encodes CASSYTGQGGMGYTF.

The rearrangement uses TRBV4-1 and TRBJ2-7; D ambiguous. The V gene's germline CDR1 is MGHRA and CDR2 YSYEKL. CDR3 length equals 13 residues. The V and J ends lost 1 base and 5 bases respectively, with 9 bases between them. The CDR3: CASSQVNRNEQYF. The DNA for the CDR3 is TGCGCCAGCAGCCAAGTGAACAGAAACGAGCAGTACTTC.

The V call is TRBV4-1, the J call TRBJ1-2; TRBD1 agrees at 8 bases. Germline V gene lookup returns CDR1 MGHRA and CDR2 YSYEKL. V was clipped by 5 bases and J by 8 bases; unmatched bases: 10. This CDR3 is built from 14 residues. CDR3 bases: TGCGCCAGCAGCTTAGGACAGGGCGACTTGGGCTACACCTTC. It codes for CASSLGQGDLGYTF.

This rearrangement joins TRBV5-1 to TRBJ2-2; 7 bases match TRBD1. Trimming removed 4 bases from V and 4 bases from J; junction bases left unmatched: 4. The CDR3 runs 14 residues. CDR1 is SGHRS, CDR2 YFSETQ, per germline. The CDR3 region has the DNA TGCGCCAGCAGCCCGGGACAGTCCACCGGGGAGCTGTTTTTT. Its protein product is CASSPGQSTGELFF.

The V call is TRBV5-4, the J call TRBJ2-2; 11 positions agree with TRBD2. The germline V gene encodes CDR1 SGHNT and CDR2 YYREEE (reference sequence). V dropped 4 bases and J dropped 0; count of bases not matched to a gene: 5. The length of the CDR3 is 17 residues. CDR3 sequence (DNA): TGTGCCAGCAGCACTGCGGGACTAGCGGCGAACACCGGGGAGCTGTTTTTT. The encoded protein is CASSTAGLAANTGELFF.

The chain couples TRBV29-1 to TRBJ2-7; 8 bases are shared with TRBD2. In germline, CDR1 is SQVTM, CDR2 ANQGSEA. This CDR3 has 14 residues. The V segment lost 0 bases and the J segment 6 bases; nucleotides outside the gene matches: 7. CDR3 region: CSVEEGLVSSEQYF. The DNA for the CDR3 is TGCAGCGTTGAAGAGGGACTAGTAAGCTCCGAGCAGTACTTC.

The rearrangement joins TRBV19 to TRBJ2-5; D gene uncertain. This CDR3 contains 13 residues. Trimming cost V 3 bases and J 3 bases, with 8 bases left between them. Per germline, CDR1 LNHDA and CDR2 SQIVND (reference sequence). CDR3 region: CASSIGPKETQYF. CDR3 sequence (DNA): TGTGCCAGTAGTATTGGCCCGAAAGAGACCCAGTACTTC.

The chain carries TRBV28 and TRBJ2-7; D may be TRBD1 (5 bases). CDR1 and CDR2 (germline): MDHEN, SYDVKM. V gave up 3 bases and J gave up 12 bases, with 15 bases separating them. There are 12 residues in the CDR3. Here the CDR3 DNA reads TGTGCCAGCAGTTTGGGGCAACGGAACCCGTACTTC. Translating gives CASSLGQRNPYF. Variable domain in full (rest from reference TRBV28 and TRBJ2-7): DVKVTQSSRYLVKRTGEKVFLECVQDMDHENMFWYRQDPGLGLRLIYFSYDVKMKEKGDIPEGYSVSREKKERFSLILESASTNQTSMYLCASSLGQRNPYFGPGTRLTVT.

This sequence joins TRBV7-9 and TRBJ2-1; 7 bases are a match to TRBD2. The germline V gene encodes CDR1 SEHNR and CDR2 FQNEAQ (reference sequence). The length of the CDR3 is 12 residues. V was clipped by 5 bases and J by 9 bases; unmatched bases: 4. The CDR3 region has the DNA TGTGCCAGCAGCCCTACTAGCGCTGAGCAGTTCTTC. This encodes CASSPTSAEQFF.

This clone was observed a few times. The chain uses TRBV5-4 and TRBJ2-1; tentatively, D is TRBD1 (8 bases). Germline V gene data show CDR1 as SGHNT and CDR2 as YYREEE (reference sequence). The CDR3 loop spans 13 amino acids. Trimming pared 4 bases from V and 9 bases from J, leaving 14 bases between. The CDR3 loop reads CASSLYRGGEQFF. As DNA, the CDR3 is TGTGCCAGCAGCCTCTACAGGGGGGGTGAGCAGTTCTTC.

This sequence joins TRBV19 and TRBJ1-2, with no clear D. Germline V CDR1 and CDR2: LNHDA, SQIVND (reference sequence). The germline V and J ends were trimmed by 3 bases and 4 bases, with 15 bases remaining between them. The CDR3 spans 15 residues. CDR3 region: CASSIGERAVYGYTF. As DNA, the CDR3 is TGTGCCAGTAGTATTGGCGAGAGGGCAGTCTATGGCTACACCTTC. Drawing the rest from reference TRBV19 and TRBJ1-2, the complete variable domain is DGGITQSPKYLFRKEGQNVTLSCEQNLNHDAMYWYRQDPGQGLRLIYYSQIVNDFQKGDIAEGYSVSREKKESFPLTVTSAQKNPTAFYLCASSIGERAVYGYTFGSGTRLTVV.

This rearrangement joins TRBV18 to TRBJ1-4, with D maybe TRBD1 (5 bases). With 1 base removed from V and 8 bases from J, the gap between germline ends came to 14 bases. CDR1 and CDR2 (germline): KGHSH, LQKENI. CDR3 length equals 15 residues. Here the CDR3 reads CASSPRIRQGEKLFF. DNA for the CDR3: TGTGCCAGCTCACCACGCATCCGGCAGGGCGAAAAACTGTTTTTT. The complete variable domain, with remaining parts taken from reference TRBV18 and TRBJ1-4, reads NAGVMQNPRHLVRRRGQEARLRCSPMKGHSHVYWYRQLPEEGLKFMVYLQKENIIDESGMPKERFSAEFPKEGPSILRIQQVVRGDSAAYFCASSPRIRQGEKLFFGSGTQLSVL.

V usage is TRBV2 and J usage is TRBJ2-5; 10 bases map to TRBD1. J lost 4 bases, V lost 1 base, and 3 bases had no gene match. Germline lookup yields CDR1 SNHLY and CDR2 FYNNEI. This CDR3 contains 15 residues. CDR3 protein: CASSEGTGGGETQYF. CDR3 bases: TGTGCCAGCAGTGAAGGGACAGGGGGTGGAGAGACCCAGTACTTC. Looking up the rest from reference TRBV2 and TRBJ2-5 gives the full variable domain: EPEVTQTPSHQVTQMGQEVILRCVPISNHLYFYWYRQILGQKVEFLVSFYNNEISEKSEIFDDQFSVERPDGSNFTLKIRSTKLEDSAMYFCASSEGTGGGETQYFGPGTRLLVL.

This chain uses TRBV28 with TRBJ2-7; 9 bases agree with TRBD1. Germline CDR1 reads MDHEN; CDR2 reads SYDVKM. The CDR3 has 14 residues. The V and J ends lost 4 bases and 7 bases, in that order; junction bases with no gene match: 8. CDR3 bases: TGTGCCAGCAGTTCGACGGGACAGGGAGGTGAGCAGTACTTC. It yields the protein CASSSTGQGGEQYF.

The CDR3 DNA sequence: TGCAGCGTCACAATCGGGACTAGCGGGGCCCGGGAGCAGTACTTC. Amino acid sequence: CSVTIGTSGAREQYF. The chain couples TRBV29-1 to TRBJ2-7; 13 bases map to TRBD2. Trimming cost V 6 bases and J 7 bases; bases outside gene matches: 12. This CDR3 spans 15 amino acids. Germline CDR1 reads SQVTM; CDR2 reads ANQGSEA.